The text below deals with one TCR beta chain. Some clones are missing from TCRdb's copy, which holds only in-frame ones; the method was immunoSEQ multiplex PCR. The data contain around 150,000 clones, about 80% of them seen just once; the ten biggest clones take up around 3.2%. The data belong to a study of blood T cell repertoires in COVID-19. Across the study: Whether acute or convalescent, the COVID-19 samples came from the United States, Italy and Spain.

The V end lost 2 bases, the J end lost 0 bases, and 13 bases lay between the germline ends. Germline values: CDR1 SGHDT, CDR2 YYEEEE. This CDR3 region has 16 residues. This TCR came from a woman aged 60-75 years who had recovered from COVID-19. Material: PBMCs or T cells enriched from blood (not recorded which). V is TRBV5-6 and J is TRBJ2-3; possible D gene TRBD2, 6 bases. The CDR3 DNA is TGTGCCAGCAGCTTCGACCCGGGGACTAGCACAGATACGCAGTATTTT. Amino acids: CASSFDPGTSTDTQYF.